A selection of T cell receptor beta chains follows, all from one sample in a study of Ad26.COV2.S vaccination and SARS-CoV-2 variants. Sequencing used immunoSEQ multiplex PCR; TCRdb keeps in-frame clones, though not all of them. The data show some 420,000 clones, with approximately 90% seen just once and approximately 4% held by the top ten. This material consisted of peripheral blood, taken in a trial of Ad26.COV2.S vaccine versus placebo. All receptors derive from a person between 18 and 65 years old who received the Ad26.COV2.S COVID-19 vaccine or a placebo. CDR3s include the opening cysteine and the closing phenylalanine or tryptophan. Each record gives: CDR3 DNA, CDR3 protein, J gene, D gene, clone size, V gene. D genes are given only for firm matches. Clone size is given for some rows only: seen once, a few or many times, or a class if the clone is expanded.

DNA: TGTGCCAGCAGTCGGGACAGTAGGAACAATGAGCAGTTCTTC
CDR3: CASSRDSRNNEQFF
J: TRBJ2-1
D: TRBD1
size: NA
V: TRBV6-5

DNA: TGTGCCAGCAGCTTGGGACTTTACAATGAGCAGTTCTTC
CDR3: CASSLGLYNEQFF
J: TRBJ2-1
D: NA
size: NA
V: TRBV7-8

DNA: TGTGCCAGCAGCTTAGTCAAGGGCAGGGGGAACACCGGGGAGCTGTTTTTT
CDR3: CASSLVKGRGNTGELFF
J: TRBJ2-2
D: NA
size: once
V: TRBV7-8

DNA: TGTGCCAGCAGCCTTGACTATGGCTACACCTTC
CDR3: CASSLDYGYTF
J: TRBJ1-2
D: NA
size: NA
V: TRBV3-1/TRBV3-2

DNA: TGTGCCAGCAGCGTAGTAGGCTCTGGAAACACCATATATTTT
CDR3: CASSVVGSGNTIYF
J: TRBJ1-3
D: NA
size: NA
V: TRBV9

DNA: TGTGCCAGCAGGCGCCCCGGACAGGGGTCCAATGAGCAGTTCTTC
CDR3: CASRRPGQGSNEQFF
J: TRBJ2-1
D: TRBD1
size: NA
V: TRBV11-2

DNA: TGTGCCACCAGCAGAGATCGACAGAATGAAAAACTGTTTTTT
CDR3: CATSRDRQNEKLFF
J: TRBJ1-4
D: NA
size: NA
V: TRBV15

DNA: TGTGCCAGCAGTTTAGACTGGACAAGGGCGGGCAATGAGCAGTTCTTC
CDR3: CASSLDWTRAGNEQFF
J: TRBJ2-1
D: NA
size: NA
V: TRBV28

DNA: TGTGCCAGTAGTCCGAACTCGGTGGGCAATCAGCCCCAGCATTTT
CDR3: CASSPNSVGNQPQHF
J: TRBJ1-5
D: NA
size: NA
V: TRBV19

DNA: TGTGCCAGTACCCGCTACAGGGTTAGCAATCAGCCCCAGCATTTT
CDR3: CASTRYRVSNQPQHF
J: TRBJ1-5
D: NA
size: NA
V: TRBV19

DNA: TGTGCCAGTAGTATAGGGTCGGACGCCGGGGCCAACGTCCTGACTTTC
CDR3: CASSIGSDAGANVLTF
J: TRBJ2-6
D: NA
size: NA
V: TRBV19

DNA: TGTGCCAGCAGCGGGACGGCGAACACTGAAGCTTTCTTT
CDR3: CASSGTANTEAFF
J: TRBJ1-1
D: NA
size: NA
V: TRBV9

DNA: TGTGCCAGCATAGGCAGCCCTTACACCGGGGAGCTGTTTTTT
CDR3: CASIGSPYTGELFF
J: TRBJ2-2
D: NA
size: once
V: TRBV28

DNA: TGTGCCAGCAGCTTAGATCAGGGGTGGGTCCTAGCGGGGAGGAACGAGCAGTACTTC
CDR3: CASSLDQGWVLAGRNEQYF
J: TRBJ2-7
D: TRBD2
size: NA
V: TRBV11-2

DNA: TGTGCCAGCGGGGAAGGACAGGGGGCCGAGACCCAGTACTTC
CDR3: CASGEGQGAETQYF
J: TRBJ2-5
D: TRBD1
size: NA
V: TRBV2

DNA: TGTGCCAGCAGAGAAAAGTTCCTCCCGGGACAGCATTACTATGGCTACACCTTC
CDR3: CASREKFLPGQHYYGYTF
J: TRBJ1-2
D: TRBD1
size: NA
V: TRBV6-1

DNA: TGTGCCAGCAGCTTAGATGGGCGCGGAACAGATACGCAGTATTTT
CDR3: CASSLDGRGTDTQYF
J: TRBJ2-3
D: NA
size: NA
V: TRBV11-2

DNA: TGTGCCAGCAGTCGCGTATGGGGTTGGGCCACTGAAGCTTTCTTT
CDR3: CASSRVWGWATEAFF
J: TRBJ1-1
D: NA
size: NA
V: TRBV27